This T cell receptor (beta chain) was captured by sequencing in a study of post-analysis software for immune sequencing data. Whole-study findings and limits: A handful of TRBV segments were significantly more frequent in patients than in controls. TRBV5-6, TRBV5-1 and TRBV20-1 were among these segments. There was significantly lower normalized Chao1 diversity in multiple sclerosis patients than in controls.

The ends were cut back, 4 bases at V and 7 bases at J, with 13 bases in the middle. This CDR3 is built from 13 residues. Germline assignment: CDR1 KGHDR and CDR2 SFDVKD. A word on this clonotype: Its antigen is unidentified.

The authors incorporated unique molecular identifiers into the TCR beta cDNA libraries. TCRdb called the PCR reads again in MiXCR, with one record for every CDR3 protein. The profile shows 820,000 or so distinct CDR3 sequences, approximately 57% of them singletons. This sequence joins TRBV24-1 and TRBJ2-7, with D perhaps TRBD2 (5 bases). This TCR derives from a girl aged 5-17 years with multiple sclerosis. Sequenced material: blood. Written as DNA, the CDR3 is TGTGCCACCAGTGAAAAGAAGCGGCGGGAGCAGTACTTC. Its translation is CATSEKKRREQYF.